This TCR beta chain was profiled in a study of OX40 agonist ivuxolimab in advanced cancers. Study overall: Head and neck, renal cell, melanoma or hepatocellular carcinoma were the cancers that dose-escalation patients had. Study-level findings and limits: Clonal expansion from baseline to week 6 occurred in both CD4+ and CD8+ T cells. Those patients achieving a partial response at 0.1-3.0 mg/kg showed among the lowest clonal expansion. CD8+ T cells (on average) carried more expanded clones than CD4+ T cells.

Assay: immunoSEQ multiplex PCR; the TCRdb copy retains only in-frame clones and omits some. This repertoire shows 65,000 to 80,000 clones, around 92% found once; its top ten account for about 0.54%. Remarks on this clone: The antigen is unknown.

The sequence derives from an adult with an advanced solid tumor such as melanoma, head and neck, liver or kidney cancer. Material: CD4+ or CD8+ T cells sorted from blood, obtained in a trial of the OX40 agonist ivuxolimab.

CDR3 in amino acids: CASSQSKQGKFF. The CDR3, as DNA: TGTGCCAGCAGCCAAAGTAAACAGGGCAAGTTCTTC. This chain uses TRBV4-2 with TRBJ2-1; TRBD1 might be the D (6 bases). Trimming pared 2 bases from V and 14 bases from J, leaving 13 bases between. The germline V gene has CDR1 LGHNA and CDR2 YNFKEQ. CDR3 length equals 12 residues.